This T cell receptor (beta chain) was profiled in a study of blood T cell repertoires in COVID-19. Seattle cases were enrolled at active infection and followed longitudinally. Original processing methods: Nucleated cell counts were estimated from reference gene primer amplification. Measured with immunoSEQ multiplex PCR; TCRdb has only the in-frame clones, and not every one. The D gene and trimming were derived from the DNA, and the V and J assignments and clone size from that table. The table lists roughly 440,000 clones, about 87% of them singletons. A single count supports this clone. The CDR3 has 16 residues. Germline loops: CDR1 MNHEY, CDR2 SVGEGT. Trimming at V came to 0 bases and at J to 0 bases, leaving 1 base not matched to a gene.

Input material: peripheral blood. The clonotype comes from a woman between 50 and 59 years old with COVID-19, enrolled during active disease. V gene TRBV6-2 or TRBV6-3 combines with J gene TRBJ2-5; TRBD2 matches 10 bases. This CDR3 is CASSYSSGRYQETQYF. The CDR3 DNA reads TGTGCCAGCAGTTACTCTAGCGGGAGGTACCAAGAGACCCAGTACTTC.